What follows are 18 T cell receptor beta chains derived from one specimen sequenced in a study of radiotherapy plus CTLA-4 blockade in lung cancer. Method: immunoSEQ multiplex PCR; TCRdb's copy keeps in-frame clones and lacks some. The sample lists tens of thousands of clones, about 72% occurring once. The specimen was peripheral blood, collected from a patient treated with radiotherapy plus ipilimumab. These receptors were collected from a human donor with non-small cell lung cancer who had stable disease on radiotherapy plus ipilimumab.

This chain links TRBV2 with TRBJ1-2, with TRBD1 identical over 7 bases. J gave up 3 bases and V 6 bases, and 10 bases lay outside the gene matches. The CDR3 has 15 residues. CDR1 and CDR2 (germline): SNHLY, FYNNEI. CDR3 region: CASRGENRGYYGYTF. The CDR3, as DNA: TGTGCCAGCAGGGGGGAGAACAGGGGATACTATGGCTACACCTTC.

This clone counts as medium-sized (0.01 to 0.1%). This chain connects TRBV4-2 to TRBJ1-1, with D maybe TRBD1 (6 bases). This CDR3 is built from 15 residues. The germline V and J ends were trimmed by 5 bases and 1 base, with 14 bases remaining between them. Germline values: CDR1 LGHNA, CDR2 YNFKEQ. The CDR3 spells CASSGSGTSNTEAFF. CDR3 bases: TGTGCCAGCAGCGGATCCGGGACATCGAACACTGAAGCTTTCTTT.

The V gene is TRBV2, the J gene TRBJ2-4; possible D gene TRBD2, 5 bases. The V gene lost 11 bases and the J gene lost 6 bases, with 14 bases spanning the gap. CDR1 is SNHLY, CDR2 FYNNEI, per germline. The CDR3 is 12 amino acids. The CDR3 reads CAARPGLNIQYF. The CDR3 DNA reads as TGTGCCGCTCGTCCGGGGTTAAACATTCAGTACTTC.

The chain has TRBV29-1 and TRBJ1-2, with TRBD1 as a possible D gene (5 bases). Germline CDR1 and CDR2: SQVTM and ANQGSEA. The germline V and J ends were trimmed by 2 bases and 10 bases, with 14 bases remaining between them. The CDR3 contains 12 residues. This CDR3 reads CSVERGNGAYTF. In nucleotides, the CDR3 is TGCAGCGTTGAACGGGGTAATGGGGCCTACACCTTC.

The chain uses TRBV18 and TRBJ1-4; D gene ambiguous. This CDR3 is 14 amino acids long. The V gene's germline CDR1 is KGHSH and CDR2 LQKENI. V lost 0 bases and J lost 2, with 4 bases in between. The CDR3 loop is CASSPPTTNEKLFF. The CDR3 bases are TGTGCCAGCTCACCACCCACCACTAATGAAAAACTGTTTTTT.

Only one count was recorded for this clone. This chain uses TRBV18 with TRBJ2-2, with D perhaps matching TRBD2 (5 bases). Germline CDR1 KGHSH, CDR2 LQKENI. V lost 1 base to trimming and J lost 0 bases, with 9 bases between them. The CDR3 is 16 residues long. The chain's CDR3 is CASSPLGVSNTGELFF. The CDR3 DNA reads TGTGCCAGCTCACCACTGGGAGTTTCGAACACCGGGGAGCTGTTTTTT.

CDR3 region: CAISPEGGGTEAFF. The CDR3 DNA is TGTGCCATCAGTCCCGAGGGAGGGGGCACTGAAGCTTTCTTT. The chain couples TRBV10-3 to TRBJ1-1, with D possibly matching TRBD1 (6 bases). CDR3 length: 14 amino acids. V was clipped by 5 bases and J by 4 bases, with 14 bases between them. CDR1 ENHRY and CDR2 SYGVKD come from the germline V gene.

For this clone: Other DNA sequences in the sample encode the same CDR3. The CDR3 bases are TGCAGCGTTGACAACGGAGGGGGGAGCTACACCTTC. Protein: CSVDNGGGSYTF. The chain carries TRBV29-1 and TRBJ1-2, with D possibly matching TRBD1 (6 bases). Per the germline V gene, CDR1 is SQVTM and CDR2 is ANQGSEA. CDR3 length: 12 amino acids. V lost 3 bases and J 9 bases, leaving 14 bases between the germline ends. Full variable domain (missing parts from reference TRBV29-1 and TRBJ1-2): SAVISQKPSRDICQRGTSLTIQCQVDSQVTMMFWYRQQPGQSLTLIATANQGSEATYESGFVIDKFPISRPNLTFSTLTVSNMSPEDSSIYLCSVDNGGGSYTFGSGTRLTVV.

The CDR3 DNA sequence: TGTGCCAGCTCACCAAAGACAGGGGGCGTAGGAGGCTACACCTTC. This translates into CASSPKTGGVGGYTF. This chain uses TRBV18 with TRBJ1-2, with TRBD1 matching 10 bases. The CDR3 is 15 amino acids. V lost 2 bases to trimming and J lost 8 bases; unmatched junction nucleotides: 8. Per the germline V gene, CDR1 is KGHSH and CDR2 is LQKENI.

The chain recombines TRBV7-2 with TRBJ1-1; D gene unclear. This CDR3 contains 15 residues. CDR1 is SGHTA, CDR2 FQGNSA, per germline. V lost 1 base and J lost 0, with 9 bases in between. This CDR3 is CASSLGRAMNTEAFF. In nucleotides, the CDR3 is TGTGCCAGCAGCTTAGGGCGGGCTATGAACACTGAAGCTTTCTTT.

V and J are TRBV29-1 and TRBJ1-1, with 7 bases aligning to TRBD1. J lost 4 bases, V lost 5 bases, and 4 bases had no gene match. The CDR3 runs 12 residues. Germline values: CDR1 SQVTM, CDR2 ANQGSEA. CDR3 loop: CSVRQGATEAFF. The CDR3, as DNA: TGCAGCGTTAGACAGGGAGCCACTGAAGCTTTCTTT.

The chain couples TRBV2 to TRBJ1-5; 7 positions agree with TRBD1. Germline CDR1 reads SNHLY; CDR2 reads FYNNEI. V lost 3 bases to trimming and J lost 0 bases; unmatched junction nucleotides: 8. The CDR3 covers 17 residues. CDR3 residues: CASSDWVTGYSNQPQHF. The CDR3 bases are TGTGCCAGCAGTGATTGGGTGACAGGGTATAGCAATCAGCCCCAGCATTTT. The full variable domain, rest sourced from reference TRBV2 and TRBJ1-5, is EPEVTQTPSHQVTQMGQEVILRCVPISNHLYFYWYRQILGQKVEFLVSFYNNEISEKSEIFDDQFSVERPDGSNFTLKIRSTKLEDSAMYFCASSDWVTGYSNQPQHFGDGTRLSIL.

J is TRBJ2-2 and V is TRBV6-5; 12 bases are a match to TRBD2. Trimming cost V 6 bases and J 1 base; bases outside gene matches: 0. CDR3 size: 15 residues. The germline V gene has CDR1 MNHEY and CDR2 SVGAGI. The CDR3 here is CASRGLAGNTGELFF. In DNA form, the CDR3 reads TGTGCCAGCAGGGGACTAGCGGGGAACACCGGGGAGCTGTTTTTT.

V usage is TRBV5-4 and J usage is TRBJ2-1, with a weak D call TRBD1 (6 bases). CDR1 and CDR2 from the germline V gene are SGHNT and YYREEE (reference sequence). The V and J ends lost 2 bases and 4 bases respectively, with 13 bases between them. The CDR3 covers 15 residues. The CDR3 region has the DNA TGTGCCAGCAGCTTAGGGCCAGGGGAGTACAATGAGCAGTTCTTC. As protein: CASSLGPGEYNEQFF.

The chain is built from TRBV27 and TRBJ1-5; unclear D gene. CDR3 length: 14 residues. The germline CDR1 and CDR2 sequences are MNHEY and SMNVEV (reference sequence). Trimming removed 4 bases from V and 6 bases from J, with 13 bases in between. In nucleotides, the CDR3 is TGTGCCAGCAGTTGGACTGACTCTGGTCAGCCCCAGCATTTT. Its translation: CASSWTDSGQPQHF.

CDR3 sequence (DNA): TGTGCCAGCAGCTTGCCTGGACATCACGCCTACGAGCAGTACTTC. It translates to CASSLPGHHAYEQYF. The V call is TRBV7-9, the J call TRBJ2-7; maybe TRBD1 (5 bases). The V gene lost 3 bases and the J gene lost 2 bases, with 14 bases spanning the gap. Looked up from germline, CDR1 is SEHNR and CDR2 is FQNEAQ (reference sequence). This CDR3 is 15 amino acids long.

This chain uses TRBV7-3 with TRBJ1-1; unclear D gene. CDR3 length equals 19 residues. Germline assignment: CDR1 SGHTA and CDR2 FQGTGA. V lost 2 bases and J lost 3, with 25 bases in between. The DNA for the CDR3 is TGTGCCAGCAGCTTAGAACCGGGAGGTACAGAGTCTATTTACACTGAAGCTTTCTTT. Its protein product is CASSLEPGGTESIYTEAFF.

The V and J genes are TRBV4-1 and TRBJ2-5; 8 nucleotides match TRBD2. Germline CDR1 is MGHRA and CDR2 is YSYEKL. The CDR3 extends over 15 amino acids. Losses at the gene ends were 0 bases for V and 7 bases for J; bases not matched to a gene: 7. CDR3 in amino acids: CASSQEAGAPGTQYF. In DNA form, the CDR3 reads TGCGCCAGCAGCCAAGAAGCGGGAGCCCCAGGGACCCAGTACTTC.